This T cell receptor beta chain emerged from a study of response to subunit inactivated influenza vaccine. One entry per CDR3 protein results from TCRdb running MiXCR on the RT-PCR reads. The sample yields 500,000 or so distinct CDR3 sequences, 16% seen once. Study results and limitations: The study's authors posited that every seasonal influenza vaccination enlists few new T cells.

This CDR3 contains 15 residues. V lost 2 bases, J lost 0 bases, and 9 bases lay in between. The germline gives CDR1 SGHKS, CDR2 YYEKEE (reference sequence). In this sample, this clonotype turned up a few times. Its target is unknown. The sequencing here drew on CD4+ T cells sorted from PBMCs, taken about 23 months after vaccination. The chain employs TRBV5-5 and TRBJ2-1; D ambiguous. The sequence was collected from a man between 50 and 69 years old who received an inactivated influenza vaccine. In DNA, the CDR3 is TGTGCCAGCAGCTTCGCCGGAAGCTCCTACAATGAGCAGTTCTTC. It is translated as CASSFAGSSYNEQFF.